Only a few counts were recorded for the clone carrying this TCR beta chain. Its antigen is as yet unknown. There are 16 residues in the CDR3. Per germline, CDR1 KGHSH and CDR2 LQKENI. Deletions cut 2 bases from V and 0 bases from J, with 11 bases between. The sample originates from a study of T-cell reconstitution after alpha-beta-depleted transplantation in children. Study-wide findings and caveats: Several hundred expanded graft clones reportedly were the source of alpha-beta T cells about two months after transplant. By one year post-transplant, T-cell counts and diversity largely arose from T cells that were newly produced. Surviving recipient T cells and intrathymic progenitors accounted for some patients' high TCRbeta diversity at day 60.

For TCRbeta, the library was prepared with unique molecular identifiers. A single record per CDR3 protein comes from TCRdb applying MiXCR to the PCR reads. The sample holds 450,000 to 550,000 distinct CDR3 sequences, about 10% seen once. The chain carries TRBV18 and TRBJ1-3, with a tentative D call TRBD1 (5 bases). The TCR sequence derives from a female patient aged 2-10 years who had a stem cell transplant for aplastic anemia, so the T cells may come from the graft donor. The specimen was PBMCs, mostly from graft donor cells, collected 180 days after TCRalphabeta/CD19-depleted stem cell transplant. CDR3 DNA: TGTGCCAGCTCACCATTGGAGGGGACCTCTGGAAACACCATATATTTT. It codes for CASSPLEGTSGNTIYF.